These 29 T cell receptor beta chains were sequenced from one sample in a study of blood T cell repertoires in COVID-19. TCRdb's copy holds only in-frame clones and misses some; the assay was immunoSEQ multiplex PCR. The sample has some 170,000 clones; 70% to 90% are singletons. The sequencing input was peripheral blood. The receptors shown here come from a human donor in a cohort sampled during active COVID-19.

The CDR3 spells CASSFGAGAYEQYF. CDR3 in DNA: TGTGCCAGTAGTTTTGGGGCGGGAGCCTACGAGCAGTACTTC. J is TRBJ2-7 and V is TRBV19, with 7 bases that match TRBD2. The CDR3 sequence is 14 residues long. The germline CDR1 and CDR2 sequences are LNHDA and SQIVND (reference sequence). V was pared by 5 bases and J by 2 bases, with 6 bases of the junction left unmatched. Drawing the rest from reference TRBV19 and TRBJ2-7, the complete variable domain is DGGITQSPKYLFRKEGQNVTLSCEQNLNHDAMYWYRQDPGQGLRLIYYSQIVNDFQKGDIAEGYSVSREKKESFPLTVTSAQKNPTAFYLCASSFGAGAYEQYFGPGTRLTVT.

This clone was seen once. The CDR3 loop is CASSVVAGRSTDTQYF. In DNA form, the CDR3 reads TGTGCCAGCAGCGTAGTTGCGGGTCGATCCACAGATACGCAGTATTTT. This chain links TRBV9 with TRBJ2-3; the D gene is possibly TRBD2 (5 bases). There are 16 residues in the CDR3. Germline CDR1 SGDLS, CDR2 YYNGEE. V lost 0 bases to trimming and J lost 2 bases, with 13 bases between them.

The count of this clone is one. This CDR3 is CASGLDPNRGSEKLFF. CDR3 nucleotides: TGTGCTAGTGGTTTGGACCCCAACAGGGGTAGTGAAAAACTGTTTTTT. The rearrangement joins TRBV12-5 to TRBJ1-4, with 7 bases aligning to TRBD1. The CDR3 sequence is 16 residues long. V was pared by 1 base and J by 7 bases, with 9 bases of the junction left unmatched. Germline-derived CDR1 and CDR2 are LGHNT and FRNRAP.

J is TRBJ2-1 and V is TRBV14, with TRBD2 identical over 13 bases. V dropped 4 bases and J dropped 6; count of bases not matched to a gene: 6. CDR1 is SGHDN, CDR2 FVKESK, per germline. The CDR3 sequence is 16 residues long. In DNA, the CDR3 is TGTGCCAGCAGCCCCCCGGGACTAGCGGGGATCAATGAGCAGTTCTTC. It codes for CASSPPGLAGINEQFF.

The J gene is TRBJ1-1, the V gene TRBV6-2 or TRBV6-3; 8 bases agree with TRBD1. The germline gives CDR1 MNHEY, CDR2 SVGEGT. The V gene end was trimmed by 4 bases and the J gene end by 6 bases; junction bases not matched to a gene: 13. The CDR3 loop spans 16 amino acids. The DNA for the CDR3 is TGTGCCAGCAGTTCCCGCTACTTGACAGGGGAGGCTGAAGCTTTCTTT. Residues: CASSSRYLTGEAEAFF.

This sequence joins TRBV30 and TRBJ1-2; tentative D call: TRBD1 (6 bases). The CDR3 spans 14 residues. Trimming took 1 base from V and 5 from J, leaving 14 bases between them. Germline V gene lookup returns CDR1 GTSNPN and CDR2 SVGIG (reference sequence). The CDR3 sequence: CAWSAAGALYGYTF. CDR3 in DNA: TGTGCCTGGAGTGCGGCAGGGGCTTTATATGGCTACACCTTC.

V and J are TRBV5-8 and TRBJ2-5; D is perhaps TRBD2 (5 bases). CDR3 length: 14 residues. The germline V and J ends were trimmed by 1 base and 3 bases, with 10 bases remaining between them. Germline loops: CDR1 SGHTS, CDR2 YDEGEE. In DNA, the CDR3 is TGTGCCAGCAGCTTGAGCGGAAAAAAAGAGACCCAGTACTTC. Translated: CASSLSGKKETQYF.

The chain joins TRBV5-1 to TRBJ1-1; no reliable D call. With 6 bases removed from V and 1 base from J, the gap between germline ends came to 10 bases. CDR1 is SGHRS, CDR2 YFSETQ, per germline. This CDR3 has 13 residues. The CDR3: CASTQSGNTEAFF. The CDR3 coding sequence is TGCGCCAGCACACAAAGTGGGAACACTGAAGCTTTCTTT.

This clone was recorded a few times. CDR3 loop: CASSSSAGTGVYEQYF. As DNA, the CDR3 is TGTGCCAGCAGCTCTTCCGCCGGGACAGGGGTGTACGAGCAGTACTTC. V gene TRBV9 combines with J gene TRBJ2-7; TRBD1 aligns across 10 bases. Looked up from germline, CDR1 is SGDLS and CDR2 is YYNGEE. The CDR3 length is 16 residues. V shed 4 bases, J shed 4 bases, and the junction held 11 bases outside the gene matches.

As to this clone: Compared with germline, one end of the junction differs, possibly owing to a read error. This chain connects TRBV7-9 to TRBJ2-7, with D possibly TRBD2 on 6 matching bases. CDR3 length: 15 amino acids. Per germline, CDR1 SEHNR and CDR2 FQNEAQ (reference sequence). CDR3 loop: CASSLGTLPPYEQYF. The CDR3, as DNA: TGTGCCAGCAGTTTAGGGACTTTACCCCCCTACGAGCAGTACTTC.

The chain joins TRBV2 to TRBJ1-2; perhaps TRBD1 as D (6 bases). The CDR3 contains 14 residues. V lost 1 base, J lost 4 bases, and 10 bases lay in between. Germline V lookup: CDR1 SNHLY, CDR2 FYNNEI. Here the CDR3 reads CASSEETGSYGYTF. Written as DNA, the CDR3 is TGTGCCAGCAGTGAAGAAACAGGGAGCTATGGCTACACCTTC.

This clone was picked up one time. The V call is TRBV30, the J call TRBJ1-4, with D perhaps matching TRBD1 (5 bases). The germline V gene has CDR1 GTSNPN and CDR2 SVGIG (reference sequence). The V gene lost 0 bases and the J gene lost 7 bases, with 15 bases spanning the gap. The CDR3 runs to 15 residues. Here the CDR3 DNA reads TGTGCCTGGAGTGTTACAGGTCGAGGTGCTGAAAAACTGTTTTTT. Protein product: CAWSVTGRGAEKLFF. The variable domain in full, completed from reference TRBV30 and TRBJ1-4, reads SQTIHQWPATLVQPVGSPLSLECTVEGTSNPNLYWYRQAAGRGLQLLFYSVGIGQISSEVPQNLSASRPQDRQFILSSKKLLLSDSGFYLCAWSVTGRGAEKLFFGSGTQLSVL.

The chain is built from TRBV6-5 and TRBJ2-1, with D maybe TRBD2 (6 bases). Trimming took 6 bases from V and 3 from J, leaving 12 bases between them. CDR1 is MNHEY and CDR2 is SVGAGI in the germline V gene. CDR3 length: 14 residues. The CDR3: CASSGGARYNEQFF. For the CDR3, the DNA is TGTGCCAGCAGCGGAGGGGCTCGCTACAATGAGCAGTTCTTC.

This clone was recorded only once. The V call is TRBV9, the J call TRBJ2-3, with 10 bases lining up with TRBD1. Germline CDR1 reads SGDLS; CDR2 reads YYNGEE. CDR3 length: 17 amino acids. J was trimmed by 5 bases and V by 1 base; bases with no gene match: 10. The CDR3 DNA follows: TGTGCCAGCAGCGTAACTTCTGGGGACAGGGGAAGAGATACGCAGTATTTT. Protein: CASSVTSGDRGRDTQYF.

CDR3 amino acids: CASSYQERGGPVSTDTQYF. In nucleotides, the CDR3 is TGTGCCAGCAGTTACCAGGAGCGGGGGGGCCCAGTGAGCACAGATACGCAGTATTTT. The chain has TRBV6-2 or TRBV6-3 and TRBJ2-3; 10 bases are a match to TRBD2. Germline-derived CDR1 and CDR2 are MNHEY and SVGEGT. The CDR3 totals 19 residues. The V and J ends lost 2 bases and 0 bases, in that order; junction bases with no gene match: 11.

V is TRBV6-1 and J is TRBJ1-1; tentative D call: TRBD1 (5 bases). Per the germline V gene, CDR1 is MNHNS and CDR2 is SASEGT. The CDR3 runs 14 residues. Trimming took off 9 bases at V and 1 base at J, with 15 bases between the two ends. CDR3 region: CASRGTIQNTEAFF. For the CDR3, the DNA is TGTGCCAGTCGGGGGACGATTCAGAACACTGAAGCTTTCTTT.

The chain carries TRBV7-2 and TRBJ1-3; D not certain. CDR3 length equals 14 residues. The germline V gene has CDR1 SGHTA and CDR2 FQGNSA. Deletions cut 5 bases from V and 0 bases from J, with 8 bases between. Written as DNA, the CDR3 is TGTGCCAGCAGCCTTGGGCACTCTGGAAACACCATATATTTT. The encoded protein is CASSLGHSGNTIYF.

V and J are TRBV6-6 and TRBJ1-2; 7 bases are shared with TRBD1. There are 14 residues in the CDR3. Per germline, CDR1 MNHNY and CDR2 SVGAGI (reference sequence). J gave up 7 bases and V 4 bases, and 9 bases lay outside the gene matches. The CDR3 reads CASSSREGARGYTF. The CDR3 region has the DNA TGTGCCAGCAGTTCCCGGGAGGGGGCGCGTGGCTACACCTTC.

This clone is a singleton in its sample. The J gene is TRBJ1-5, the V gene TRBV7-2; D is possibly TRBD1 (5 bases). CDR1 is SGHTA and CDR2 is FQGNSA in the germline V gene. The CDR3 sequence is 17 residues long. V was trimmed by 5 bases and J by 2 bases, leaving 19 bases between them. For the CDR3, the DNA is TGTGCCAGCAGCCCCCGACAGTTTTCAACAGGCAATCAGCCCCAGCATTTT. Its translation: CASSPRQFSTGNQPQHF.

V gene TRBV5-6 combines with J gene TRBJ1-2, with D perhaps matching TRBD1 (5 bases). The germline V gene encodes CDR1 SGHDT and CDR2 YYEEEE. The germline V and J ends were trimmed by 1 base and 5 bases, with 12 bases remaining between them. The CDR3 spans 14 residues. The CDR3 region is CASSLSGPLYGYTF. The DNA of the CDR3 is TGTGCCAGCAGCTTGTCAGGGCCCTTATATGGCTACACCTTC.

The chain carries TRBV6-4 and TRBJ2-1, with 7 bases lining up with TRBD2. J gave up 5 bases and V 4 bases, and 5 bases lay outside the gene matches. Germline CDR1 MRHNA, CDR2 SNTAGT. The CDR3 sequence is 14 residues long. The CDR3 spells CASSGTRSNNEQFF. CDR3 bases: TGTGCCAGCAGTGGGACTAGGAGTAACAATGAGCAGTTCTTC.

V usage is TRBV18 and J usage is TRBJ2-3, with 7 bases fitting TRBD2. Trimming removed 2 bases from V and 2 bases from J; junction bases left unmatched: 7. There are 16 residues in the CDR3. CDR1 and CDR2 from the germline V gene are KGHSH and LQKENI. Here the CDR3 reads CASSPVSSGITDTQYF. The DNA for the CDR3 is TGTGCCAGCTCACCAGTTTCTAGCGGAATCACAGATACGCAGTATTTT.

The V gene is TRBV2, the J gene TRBJ2-7; TRBD2 is a possible D gene (6 bases). This CDR3 has 13 residues. Germline CDR1 reads SNHLY; CDR2 reads FYNNEI. The germline V and J ends were trimmed by 3 bases and 2 bases, with 8 bases remaining between them. This CDR3 is CASSEGGTYEQYF. CDR3 coding DNA: TGTGCCAGCAGTGAGGGGGGTACCTACGAGCAGTACTTC.

The table lists this clone with a few counts. The gene calls are TRBV6-1 and TRBJ2-5, with D possibly being TRBD1 (6 bases). Per germline, CDR1 MNHNS and CDR2 SASEGT. There are 15 residues in the CDR3. The V and J ends lost 2 bases and 4 bases respectively, with 14 bases between them. The CDR3 loop reads CASSEYMGAGETQYF. The CDR3 DNA is TGTGCCAGCAGTGAATATATGGGGGCGGGAGAGACCCAGTACTTC.

The chain joins TRBV19 to TRBJ1-5, with TRBD1 matching over 9 bases. The CDR3 loop spans 17 amino acids. Germline lookup yields CDR1 LNHDA and CDR2 SQIVND (reference sequence). V was clipped by 7 bases and J by 11 bases; unmatched bases: 21. CDR3 bases: TGTGCCAGTACCCGGGGACAGGGTATAGGGGCAGCCTTCTCCCAGCATTTT. This translates into CASTRGQGIGAAFSQHF.

This chain uses TRBV11-2 with TRBJ2-3; no firm D call. V lost 3 bases and J 6 bases, leaving 4 bases between the germline ends. CDR1 is SGHAT and CDR2 is FQNNGV in the germline V gene. This CDR3 spans 11 amino acids. This chain's CDR3 is CASSFGDTQYF. CDR3 sequence (DNA): TGTGCCAGCAGCTTCGGTGATACGCAGTATTTT.

The genes are TRBV19 and TRBJ2-1, with a weak D call TRBD2 (5 bases). V lost 5 bases, J lost 7 bases, and 12 bases lay in between. The CDR3 totals 13 residues. From germline, CDR1 is LNHDA and CDR2 SQIVND (reference sequence). CDR3 nucleotide sequence: TGTGCCAGTAGTCCGAGCCGGGAAAATGAGCAGTTCTTC. Its translation: CASSPSRENEQFF.

Points on this clone: The same CDR3 also results from other DNA sequences found in this sample. The chain couples TRBV5-1 to TRBJ1-4; weak D call: TRBD1 (5 bases). Trimming stripped 0 bases from V and 8 bases from J, with 11 bases between. CDR1 and CDR2 from the germline V gene are SGHRS and YFSETQ. CDR3 length: 14 residues. The CDR3 spells CASSLEGRGEKLFF. In DNA form, the CDR3 reads TGCGCCAGCAGCTTGGAGGGGCGGGGAGAAAAACTGTTTTTT.

The chain couples TRBV28 to TRBJ1-1; perhaps TRBD1 as D (5 bases). Germline V gene data show CDR1 as MDHEN and CDR2 as SYDVKM. The CDR3 length is 13 residues. The germline V and J ends were trimmed by 7 bases and 4 bases, with 13 bases remaining between them. The CDR3 DNA is TGTGCCAGCAAGGTAGCAGGGTTCACTGAAGCTTTCTTT. This codes for CASKVAGFTEAFF. Full variable domain (missing parts from reference TRBV28 and TRBJ1-1): DVKVTQSSRYLVKRTGEKVFLECVQDMDHENMFWYRQDPGLGLRLIYFSYDVKMKEKGDIPEGYSVSREKKERFSLILESASTNQTSMYLCASKVAGFTEAFFGQGTRLTVV.